The 27 T cell receptor beta chains given below trace back to one sample, sequenced in a study of radiotherapy plus CTLA-4 blockade in lung cancer. Sequenced by immunoSEQ multiplex PCR; TCRdb stores in-frame clones only, minus some. The sample has some 98,000 clones; 80% to 85% are singletons. Sequencing used peripheral blood, obtained from a patient treated with radiotherapy plus ipilimumab. The receptors originated from a human donor with non-small cell lung cancer who had a partial response to radiotherapy plus ipilimumab.

The chain has TRBV19 and TRBJ2-3; D is possibly TRBD2 (6 bases). The V and J ends lost 10 bases and 3 bases respectively, with 14 bases between them. In germline, CDR1 is LNHDA, CDR2 SQIVND (reference sequence). CDR3 length equals 13 residues. As DNA, the CDR3 is TGTGCCACGGAGGGGCCCGGAACAGATACGCAGTATTTT. As protein: CATEGPGTDTQYF.

The rearrangement links TRBV5-1 to TRBJ2-1; TRBD1 aligns across 12 bases. Germline CDR1 is SGHRS and CDR2 is YFSETQ. The CDR3 covers 14 residues. J lost 8 bases, V lost 3 bases, and 3 bases had no gene match. The CDR3 sequence: CASSSGQGAYEQFF. For the CDR3, the DNA is TGCGCCAGCAGCTCGGGACAGGGGGCCTATGAGCAGTTCTTC.

DNA of the CDR3: TGTGCCAGTAGTCGTAGGACAGGGGACTTAAGCAATCAGCCCCAGCATTTT. Residues: CASSRRTGDLSNQPQHF. The chain employs TRBV19 and TRBJ1-5, with 9 nucleotides matching TRBD1. CDR3 length: 17 amino acids. Germline CDR1 and CDR2: LNHDA and SQIVND (reference sequence). The V gene end was trimmed by 5 bases and the J gene end by 1 base; junction bases not matched to a gene: 9.

The V gene is TRBV6-1, the J gene TRBJ1-1; D is possibly TRBD1 (6 bases). The CDR3 length is 13 residues. Germline V gives CDR1 MNHNS, CDR2 SASEGT. V gave up 2 bases and J gave up 7 bases, with 11 bases separating them. This CDR3 reads CASSEHRDLEAFF. The DNA of the CDR3 is TGTGCCAGCAGTGAACACAGGGACCTTGAAGCTTTCTTT.

This chain joins TRBV14 and TRBJ1-1, with a weak D call TRBD1 (5 bases). Trimming pared 4 bases from V and 9 bases from J, leaving 15 bases between. The CDR3 is made up of 13 amino acids. The germline CDR1 and CDR2 sequences are SGHDN and FVKESK. CDR3: CASSLLMAGQAFF. The CDR3 DNA reads TGTGCCAGCAGCCTACTAATGGCAGGGCAAGCTTTCTTT.

This sequence joins TRBV11-3 and TRBJ1-1; no firm D call. Trimming cost V 5 bases and J 6 bases, with 10 bases left between them. There are 12 residues in the CDR3. Germline assignment: CDR1 SGHNT and CDR2 YENEEA. This CDR3 reads CASSLVFSEAFF. In nucleotides, the CDR3 is TGTGCCAGCAGCCTAGTATTTTCTGAAGCTTTCTTT.

The chain has TRBV18 and TRBJ1-1; 7 bases agree with TRBD1. V shed 3 bases, J shed 6 bases, and the junction held 1 base outside the gene matches. The CDR3 runs to 12 residues. The germline V gene encodes CDR1 KGHSH and CDR2 LQKENI. The CDR3 loop reads CASSPDRAEAFF. DNA for the CDR3: TGTGCCAGCTCACCTGACAGGGCTGAAGCTTTCTTT.

The V call is TRBV19, the J call TRBJ1-5; TRBD1 matches 10 bases. Germline V gives CDR1 LNHDA, CDR2 SQIVND (reference sequence). Germline trimming cut 4 bases from V and 7 bases from J; bases unmatched to any gene: 7. There are 15 residues in the CDR3. The CDR3 region has the DNA TGTGCCAGTAGTACCCGACAGGGGGCCGGCCAGCCCCAGCATTTT. Its translation is CASSTRQGAGQPQHF. The variable domain in full, completed from reference TRBV19 and TRBJ1-5, reads DGGITQSPKYLFRKEGQNVTLSCEQNLNHDAMYWYRQDPGQGLRLIYYSQIVNDFQKGDIAEGYSVSREKKESFPLTVTSAQKNPTAFYLCASSTRQGAGQPQHFGDGTRLSIL.

The J gene is TRBJ1-3, the V gene TRBV5-1; tentative D call: TRBD1 (5 bases). The germline V gene has CDR1 SGHRS and CDR2 YFSETQ. CDR3 length: 15 residues. The V end lost 3 bases, the J end lost 0 bases, and 10 bases lay between the germline ends. CDR3 region: CASSSDGGSGNTIYF. CDR3 sequence (DNA): TGCGCCAGCAGCTCGGACGGGGGCTCTGGAAACACCATATATTTT.

The V gene is TRBV7-9, the J gene TRBJ1-4; D perhaps matches TRBD1 (6 bases). The CDR3 runs 16 residues. The V end lost 1 base, the J end lost 5 bases, and 14 bases lay between the germline ends. The germline gives CDR1 SEHNR, CDR2 FQNEAQ (reference sequence). The CDR3 loop reads CASSLGNRVANEKLFF. The CDR3 DNA is TGTGCCAGCAGCTTAGGAAACAGGGTTGCGAATGAAAAACTGTTTTTT.

Concerning this clone itself: Since the CDR3 does not end with the conserved phenylalanine or tryptophan, this likely comes from a read error. It is unclear where the CDR3 begins or ends on the DNA, so no DNA is shown, and the CDR3 is as TCRdb lists it. The V call is TRBV23-1, the J call TRBJ1-1; TRBD1, the D gene given by the table, was not confirmed from the DNA. TRBV23-1 is classed as an ORF, of uncertain function. From its first to its last residue, the CDR3 has 12 amino acids. CDR3 in amino acids: CASSQYHRGFPR.

A single count supports this clone. The V call is TRBV10-3, the J call TRBJ2-1, with 16 bases identical to TRBD2. The trim removed 2 bases at V and 9 bases at J, leaving 1 base unmatched. CDR1 ENHRY and CDR2 SYGVKD come from the germline V gene. The CDR3 is made up of 15 amino acids. CDR3 region: CAISEGTSGRGEQFF. Written as DNA, the CDR3 is TGTGCCATCAGTGAGGGGACTAGCGGGAGGGGTGAGCAGTTCTTC.

The chain joins TRBV14 to TRBJ1-1, with 10 bases aligning to TRBD1. The CDR3 has 16 amino acids. With 5 bases clipped from V and 3 bases from J, the junction kept 9 bases outside the gene matches. The germline V gene has CDR1 SGHDN and CDR2 FVKESK. The CDR3: CASSFSGTGAYTEAFF. The CDR3 DNA is TGTGCCAGCAGCTTCTCCGGGACAGGGGCCTACACTGAAGCTTTCTTT. The full variable domain, completed using reference TRBV14 and TRBJ1-1, is EAGVTQFPSHSVIEKGQTVTLRCDPISGHDNLYWYRRVMGKEIKFLLHFVKESKQDESGMPNNRFLAERTGGTYSTLKVQPAELEDSGVYFCASSFSGTGAYTEAFFGQGTRLTVV.

The chain recombines TRBV20-1 with TRBJ1-1; D is possibly TRBD1 (5 bases). The CDR3 has 11 residues. The V and J ends lost 6 bases and 7 bases respectively, with 12 bases between them. Germline lookup yields CDR1 DFQATT and CDR2 SNEGSKA (reference sequence). CDR3 coding DNA: TGCAGTGCGCCAGGGTACAGTGAAGCTTTCTTT. Translated: CSAPGYSEAFF.

The gene calls are TRBV5-1 and TRBJ1-1; 10 nucleotides agree with TRBD1. Germline CDR1 SGHRS, CDR2 YFSETQ. Trimming took 4 bases from V and 6 from J; bases not matched to a gene: 6. The CDR3 has 14 residues. The CDR3: CASSMGQGLAEAFF. As DNA, the CDR3 is TGCGCCAGCAGCATGGGACAGGGGCTAGCTGAAGCTTTCTTT. The full variable domain, with the rest looked up from reference TRBV5-1 and TRBJ1-1, is KAGVTQTPRYLIKTRGQQVTLSCSPISGHRSVSWYQQTPGQGLQFLFEYFSETQRNKGNFPGRFSGRQFSNSRSEMNVSTLELGDSALYLCASSMGQGLAEAFFGQGTRLTVV.

This clone was counted only a few times. The chain employs TRBV28 and TRBJ1-5; 7 bases fit TRBD1. The CDR3 spans 14 residues. V was pared by 6 bases and J by 6 bases, with 8 bases of the junction left unmatched. Per germline, CDR1 MDHEN and CDR2 SYDVKM. The CDR3 protein is CASSLGQIFQPQHF. DNA for the CDR3: TGTGCCAGCAGCCTGGGACAGATCTTTCAGCCCCAGCATTTT.

The rearrangement uses TRBV27 and TRBJ1-3; D is uncertain. The CDR3 extends over 14 amino acids. Trimming took 0 bases from V and 3 from J, leaving 6 bases between them. In germline, CDR1 is MNHEY, CDR2 SMNVEV (reference sequence). The CDR3 region is CASSLSRGGNTIYF. The CDR3 nucleotides are TGTGCCAGCAGTTTATCCCGGGGTGGAAACACCATATATTTT.

This clone has a handful of counts. The chain combines TRBV6-1 with TRBJ2-5, with 7 nucleotides matching TRBD1. V lost 2 bases to trimming and J lost 5 bases; unmatched junction nucleotides: 20. Germline V gives CDR1 MNHNS, CDR2 SASEGT. CDR3 length: 19 amino acids. CDR3 amino acids: CASSEINGGKGARYETQYF. The CDR3 DNA reads as TGTGCCAGCAGTGAAATAAACGGTGGGAAGGGGGCGAGGTATGAGACCCAGTACTTC.

The rearrangement uses TRBV27 and TRBJ2-7; 7 nucleotides agree with TRBD2. Germline CDR1 MNHEY, CDR2 SMNVEV (reference sequence). Germline trimming cut 5 bases from V and 7 bases from J; bases unmatched to any gene: 11. The CDR3 length is 14 residues. CDR3 region: CASSTQAGSKEQYF. DNA of the CDR3: TGTGCCAGCAGTACGCAAGCGGGGAGTAAAGAGCAGTACTTC.

The chain employs TRBV10-3 and TRBJ2-3, with D perhaps matching TRBD2 (6 bases). The length of the CDR3 is 15 residues. V was cut by 7 bases and J by 0 bases, with 14 bases left in between. Germline V gene sequence: CDR1 ENHRY, CDR2 SYGVKD. CDR3 residues: CAITMAGTSTDTQYF. In DNA, the CDR3 is TGTGCCATCACGATGGCGGGGACTAGCACAGATACGCAGTATTTT.

V is TRBV19 and J is TRBJ2-1, with TRBD2 identical over 8 bases. Germline CDR1 reads LNHDA; CDR2 reads SQIVND (reference sequence). V was clipped by 3 bases and J by 10 bases; unmatched bases: 11. The CDR3 spans 15 residues. CDR3 coding DNA: TGTGCCAGTAGTATTGGTGAGGCGGGAGGAGAAGAGCAGTTCTTC. Translated, it gives CASSIGEAGGEEQFF. Combining the CDR3 with reference TRBV19 and TRBJ2-1 gives the whole variable domain DGGITQSPKYLFRKEGQNVTLSCEQNLNHDAMYWYRQDPGQGLRLIYYSQIVNDFQKGDIAEGYSVSREKKESFPLTVTSAQKNPTAFYLCASSIGEAGGEEQFFGPGTRLTVL.

The chain couples TRBV5-6 to TRBJ2-4; TRBD2 matches at 7 bases. V shed 0 bases and J 7 bases; nucleotides not matched to a gene: 4. The germline V gene encodes CDR1 SGHDT and CDR2 YYEEEE. The CDR3 loop spans 14 amino acids. CDR3 bases: TGTGCCAGCAGCTTGGTTGGGGGAGGGAACATTCAGTACTTC. Its translation: CASSLVGGGNIQYF.

The chain carries TRBV28 and TRBJ1-6; TRBD1 agrees at 8 bases. The ends lost 5 bases at V and 7 bases at J; junction bases unmatched: 4. CDR3 size: 14 residues. CDR1 is MDHEN and CDR2 is SYDVKM in the germline V gene. CDR3 amino acids: CASSPGQGNSPLHF. In DNA, the CDR3 is TGTGCCAGCAGTCCCGGACAGGGAAATTCACCCCTCCACTTT.

The chain combines TRBV9 with TRBJ2-5; 11 bases match TRBD2. Per germline, CDR1 SGDLS and CDR2 YYNGEE. V was clipped by 2 bases and J by 3 bases; unmatched bases: 6. This CDR3 spans 16 amino acids. In nucleotides, the CDR3 is TGTGCCAGCAGCGTTACTAGCGGGAGAGGGAAAGAGACCCAGTACTTC. Its translation: CASSVTSGRGKETQYF.

This chain connects TRBV7-3 to TRBJ2-2; D perhaps matches TRBD1 (6 bases). The CDR3 covers 15 residues. V lost 6 bases and J 1 base, leaving 12 bases between the germline ends. Germline values: CDR1 SGHTA, CDR2 FQGTGA. CDR3 sequence reads: CASSPRGGNTGELFF. The DNA for the CDR3 is TGTGCCAGCAGTCCGCGAGGGGGGAACACCGGGGAGCTGTTTTTT.

J is TRBJ1-1 and V is TRBV19; D perhaps matches TRBD1 (6 bases). This CDR3 spans 15 amino acids. Germline V CDR1 and CDR2: LNHDA, SQIVND (reference sequence). V was clipped by 5 bases and J by 2 bases, with 15 bases between them. CDR3 coding DNA: TGTGCCAGTAGTGCGTCCGGGACACTTAACACTGAAGCTTTCTTT. Its translation: CASSASGTLNTEAFF.

The chain has TRBV10-3 and TRBJ1-2; D is unresolved. With 1 base removed from V and 8 bases from J, the gap between germline ends came to 11 bases. CDR3 length: 13 amino acids. Germline values: CDR1 ENHRY, CDR2 SYGVKD. For the CDR3, the DNA is TGTGCCATCAGTGAGTTAGGAGCGTCCGGCTACACCTTC. Encoded protein: CAISELGASGYTF.